Following are 27 T cell receptor beta chains from one sample sequenced in a study of T cell repertoires in cytomegalovirus infection. MiXCR, applied by TCRdb to the reads, yields one record per CDR3 protein. The profile shows about 55,000 distinct CDR3 sequences, around 18% of them singletons. Their recognized antigens are unknown. Specimen: CD8+ T cells from cultured PBMCs, collected from culture after CMV antigen stimulation. These receptors originate from a human donor in good health (CMV status not recorded). Some clones in this sample may be carry-over from other donors' samples.

The chain uses TRBV9 and TRBJ2-7; 12 bases map to TRBD1. The J segment lost 5 bases and the V segment lost 3 bases, leaving 3 bases of the junction unmatched. Germline CDR1 reads SGDLS; CDR2 reads YYNGEE. The CDR3 totals 14 residues. CDR3 coding DNA: TGTGCCAGCAGCGCCGGGACAGGGGGCCACGAGCAGTACTTC. Translation gives CASSAGTGGHEQYF.

V usage is TRBV7-6 and J usage is TRBJ2-7; 7 bases are a match to TRBD1. The CDR3 sequence is 15 residues long. From germline, CDR1 is SGHVS and CDR2 FNYEAQ. Trimming at V came to 0 bases and at J to 3 bases, leaving 5 bases not matched to a gene. The CDR3 here is CASSLAGGISYEQYF. CDR3 DNA: TGTGCCAGCAGCTTAGCAGGGGGCATTAGCTACGAGCAGTACTTC.

This clonotype has just one count. The gene calls are TRBV27 and TRBJ1-2; 8 nucleotides agree with TRBD1. The CDR3 is 14 amino acids. The J segment lost 4 bases and the V segment lost 2 bases, leaving 3 bases of the junction unmatched. Germline lookup yields CDR1 MNHEY and CDR2 SMNVEV (reference sequence). CDR3 nucleotides: TGTGCCAGCAGTTTAGCGGGGACAGGCTATGGCTACACCTTC. This gives the protein CASSLAGTGYGYTF.

This clonotype showed up just a few times. V is TRBV4-2 and J is TRBJ2-3; perhaps TRBD2 as D (5 bases). CDR3 length equals 15 residues. Per the germline V gene, CDR1 is LGHNA and CDR2 is YNFKEQ. The V end lost 3 bases, the J end lost 0 bases, and 10 bases lay between the germline ends. The CDR3 here is CASSHRTGSTDTQYF. The DNA for the CDR3 is TGTGCCAGCAGCCATCGGACGGGGAGCACAGATACGCAGTATTTT.

V is TRBV19 and J is TRBJ1-2; 8 bases map to TRBD1. CDR3 length equals 14 residues. Germline V gene sequence: CDR1 LNHDA, CDR2 SQIVND (reference sequence). J gave up 4 bases and V 5 bases, and 6 bases lay outside the gene matches. The CDR3 protein is CASSPGQGSYGYTF. In DNA, the CDR3 is TGTGCCAGTAGTCCCGGACAGGGATCCTATGGCTACACCTTC.

The chain joins TRBV19 to TRBJ2-2, with D perhaps assigned TRBD1 or TRBD2 (5 bases each). Trimming stripped 3 bases from V and 4 bases from J, with 12 bases between. The CDR3 runs to 15 residues. Germline CDR1 LNHDA, CDR2 SQIVND (reference sequence). CDR3 in DNA: TGTGCCAGTAGTATGGGACCATCCGGCACCGGGGAGCTGTTTTTT. It codes for CASSMGPSGTGELFF.

This clonotype has only a few counts. This chain connects TRBV27 to TRBJ2-5, with D hard to call. The V end lost 5 bases, the J end lost 2 bases, and 9 bases lay between the germline ends. The germline CDR1 and CDR2 sequences are MNHEY and SMNVEV (reference sequence). The CDR3 extends over 13 amino acids. This CDR3 reads CASSRDGQETQYF. CDR3 nucleotide sequence: TGTGCCAGCAGTCGAGACGGTCAAGAGACCCAGTACTTC.

This chain connects TRBV19 to TRBJ2-3; 7 positions match TRBD2. Trimming cost V 4 bases and J 5 bases; bases outside gene matches: 9. This CDR3 region has 15 residues. Looked up from germline, CDR1 is LNHDA and CDR2 is SQIVND (reference sequence). The CDR3 bases are TGTGCCAGTAGTACCCGAGGGGAGCGGGGAGATACGCAGTATTTT. This gives the protein CASSTRGERGDTQYF.

The chain carries TRBV7-8 and TRBJ1-4; a possible D gene is TRBD1 (6 bases). The V gene's germline CDR1 is SGHVS and CDR2 FQNEAQ. The CDR3 length is 15 residues. Trimming shortened V by 5 bases and J by 3 bases, and 13 bases separated the two germline ends. CDR3 in amino acids: CASSPGAGSNEKLFF. The CDR3 DNA reads TGTGCCAGCAGCCCGGGGGCAGGGTCTAATGAAAAACTGTTTTTT.

This clonotype showed up just a few times. The CDR3: CASSLVSSTDTQYF. In nucleotides, the CDR3 is TGTGCCAGCAGCTTAGTTAGTAGCACAGATACGCAGTATTTT. The chain joins TRBV7-3 to TRBJ2-3, with unresolved D. CDR3 length equals 14 residues. Germline CDR1 reads SGHTA; CDR2 reads FQGTGA. Trimming cost V 2 bases and J 0 bases, with 6 bases left between them.

This chain connects TRBV6-2 or TRBV6-3 to TRBJ2-1, with 8 bases fitting TRBD2. This CDR3 has 15 residues. V gave up 6 bases and J gave up 4 bases; unmatched junction bases: 8. Germline lookup yields CDR1 MNHEY and CDR2 SVGEGT. The CDR3 protein is CASSPSGGEYNEQFF. The DNA of the CDR3 is TGTGCCAGCAGCCCGAGCGGGGGAGAATACAATGAGCAGTTCTTC.

The V call is TRBV6-8, the J call TRBJ2-5, with a weak D call TRBD1 (5 bases). The CDR3 covers 14 residues. From germline, CDR1 is MNHGY and CDR2 SAAAGT. V was pared by 3 bases and J by 1 base, with 9 bases between. The CDR3 DNA follows: TGTGCCAGCAGTTATCTCCAGGGCCAAGAGACCCAGTACTTC. Its protein is CASSYLQGQETQYF.

The chain has TRBV7-3 and TRBJ1-1; D is perhaps TRBD1 (5 bases). V was trimmed by 3 bases and J by 3 bases, leaving 11 bases between them. Germline-derived CDR1 and CDR2 are SGHTA and FQGTGA. The CDR3 extends over 14 amino acids. The CDR3 sequence: CASSFTLGDTEAFF. CDR3 in DNA: TGTGCCAGCAGCTTTACATTGGGGGACACTGAAGCTTTCTTT.

The rearrangement links TRBV24-1 to TRBJ2-3; D may be TRBD1 (6 bases). This CDR3 region has 13 residues. V lost 3 bases, J lost 7 bases, and 10 bases lay in between. Germline V lookup: CDR1 KGHDR, CDR2 SFDVKD. CDR3 residues: CATSDQDRNTQYF. Written as DNA, the CDR3 is TGTGCCACCAGTGATCAGGACAGAAATACGCAGTATTTT.

CDR3 sequence: CSVELGNDPEQYF. DNA of the CDR3: TGCAGCGTTGAGTTAGGTAACGACCCGGAGCAGTACTTC. The chain uses TRBV29-1 and TRBJ2-7; D not resolved. Germline loops: CDR1 SQVTM, CDR2 ANQGSEA. V lost 3 bases and J lost 7, with 16 bases in between. This CDR3 region has 13 residues.

V and J are TRBV7-2 and TRBJ2-3, with 8 nucleotides matching TRBD1. The CDR3 has 15 amino acids. Germline CDR1 and CDR2: SGHTA and FQGNSA. The V and J ends lost 5 bases and 1 base, in that order; junction bases with no gene match: 5. CDR3 coding DNA: TGTGCCAGCAGCCGATTGACAGGGGGCACAGATACGCAGTATTTT. As protein: CASSRLTGGTDTQYF.

V usage is TRBV7-9 and J usage is TRBJ1-5; D is uncertain. CDR3 length: 14 residues. Deletions cut 5 bases from V and 7 bases from J, with 15 bases between. Per the germline V gene, CDR1 is SEHNR and CDR2 is FQNEAQ (reference sequence). As DNA, the CDR3 is TGTGCCAGCAGCCCGGGAATTAGCAGGCAGCCCCAGCATTTT. Its protein is CASSPGISRQPQHF.

The table lists this clonotype with a few counts. V is TRBV7-2 and J is TRBJ1-5; TRBD1 aligns across 9 bases. The germline V gene encodes CDR1 SGHTA and CDR2 FQGNSA. The V segment lost 6 bases and the J segment 3 bases; nucleotides outside the gene matches: 6. The CDR3 has 15 amino acids. The CDR3 DNA reads as TGTGCCAGCAGTTGGACAGGGGCCAACAATCAGCCCCAGCATTTT. It translates to CASSWTGANNQPQHF.

This clonotype was detected a few times. The rearrangement links TRBV7-2 to TRBJ2-3; TRBD1 agrees at 9 bases. In germline, CDR1 is SGHTA, CDR2 FQGNSA. The CDR3 consists of 16 residues. Trimming at V came to 5 bases and at J to 1 base, leaving 7 bases not matched to a gene. CDR3 bases: TGTGCCAGCAGCCTTCGGACAGGGGAGGGCACAGATACGCAGTATTTT. Amino acid sequence: CASSLRTGEGTDTQYF.

This clonotype was detected many times. CDR3: CASSLVGHYEQYF. DNA for the CDR3: TGTGCCAGCAGCTTAGTGGGGCACTACGAGCAGTACTTC. The chain joins TRBV7-8 to TRBJ2-7; a possible D gene is TRBD1 (5 bases). The CDR3 extends over 13 amino acids. Germline CDR1 and CDR2: SGHVS and FQNEAQ. Trimming pared 1 base from V and 3 bases from J, leaving 7 bases between.

The rearrangement uses TRBV12-3 or TRBV12-4 and TRBJ2-7; unclear D gene. The CDR3 is 14 residues long. V lost 7 bases and J 5 bases, leaving 18 bases between the germline ends. The CDR3 protein is CASTTAALRNEQYF. Here the CDR3 DNA reads TGTGCCAGCACCACTGCCGCTCTAAGAAACGAGCAGTACTTC.

The chain joins TRBV7-9 to TRBJ1-5, with 7 bases fitting TRBD1. The germline gives CDR1 SEHNR, CDR2 FQNEAQ (reference sequence). The CDR3 extends over 15 amino acids. V gave up 6 bases and J gave up 0 bases; unmatched junction bases: 5. The CDR3 here is CASRAGGTSNQPQHF. CDR3 nucleotides: TGTGCCAGCAGGGCAGGGGGGACTAGCAATCAGCCCCAGCATTTT.

This clonotype was found a few times. V usage is TRBV27 and J usage is TRBJ2-5; D is undetermined. Germline V gene sequence: CDR1 MNHEY, CDR2 SMNVEV (reference sequence). Deletions cut 0 bases from V and 3 bases from J, with 5 bases between. The CDR3 loop spans 13 amino acids. CDR3 DNA: TGTGCCAGCAGTTTATCACGGGAAGAGACCCAGTACTTC. Amino acids: CASSLSREETQYF.

The V call is TRBV5-1, the J call TRBJ2-3; D is possibly TRBD1 (6 bases). Germline CDR1 and CDR2: SGHRS and YFSETQ. The CDR3 runs to 15 residues. V was shortened by 4 bases and J by 6 bases, with 18 bases between the two germline ends. DNA of the CDR3: TGCGCCAGCAGCCCCAGAATGGACAGCCCGGATACGCAGTATTTT. Protein: CASSPRMDSPDTQYF.

A few counts support this clonotype. This rearrangement joins TRBV20-1 to TRBJ1-5; D gene uncertain. V was clipped by 0 bases and J by 3 bases, with 3 bases between them. There are 12 residues in the CDR3. Germline V gives CDR1 DFQATT, CDR2 SNEGSKA (reference sequence). CDR3 sequence: CSARDPNQPQHF. The CDR3 DNA is TGCAGTGCTAGAGATCCCAATCAGCCCCAGCATTTT.

The chain carries TRBV7-6 and TRBJ2-1, with D perhaps matching TRBD2 (5 bases). V was cut by 8 bases and J by 4 bases, with 9 bases left in between. The CDR3 has 12 residues. CDR1 is SGHVS, CDR2 FNYEAQ, per germline. The CDR3 DNA follows: TGTGCCAGCGAGGGTGGATACAATGAGCAGTTCTTC. Protein product: CASEGGYNEQFF.

V gene TRBV7-2 combines with J gene TRBJ2-6; TRBD1 matches at 10 bases. The J segment lost 2 bases and the V segment lost 4 bases, leaving 5 bases of the junction unmatched. The CDR3 has 17 amino acids. Germline V lookup: CDR1 SGHTA, CDR2 FQGNSA. CDR3 in DNA: TGTGCCAGCAGCTCCCGGGACAGGGGACCTGGGGCCAACGTCCTGACTTTC. It is translated as CASSSRDRGPGANVLTF.